The sample holds a few counts of the clone carrying this T cell receptor (beta chain). What it binds is not known. This entry is derived from a study of tumor-infiltrating lymphocytes in primary liver carcinoma. Per the germline V gene, CDR1 is SNHLY and CDR2 is FYNNEI. V lost 3 bases to trimming and J lost 6 bases; unmatched junction nucleotides: 1. The CDR3 is 13 residues long. Study outcomes and limitations: Between tumor regions, pairs overlapped more than tumor-adjacent and tumor-blood pairs did.

Unsorted whole blood supplied the blood RNA, and germline DNA was isolated too. Collected before surgery were roughly 3.9 milliliters of peripheral blood. Total RNA (around 0.45 ug) served as template for TCR beta cDNA synthesis primed by a constant-region primer. A slightly modified ARM-PCR protocol with three nested multiplex PCR rounds produced these TCR beta libraries. Running nine to ten cycles apiece, the first two PCR rounds relied on TRBV1-TRBV30 forward primers together with a C-beta reverse primer. TCRdb independently ran MiXCR on the multiplex PCR reads; one entry per CDR3 protein. The top ten clones hold 9% to 10% of a sample with 250,000 to 400,000 distinct CDR3 sequences, around three fifths of them seen once.

J is TRBJ1-5 and V is TRBV2; 8 positions match TRBD1. Sample: peripheral blood. The TCR originated in a man aged 35 to 55 with primary liver carcinoma and hepatitis B virus infection. The CDR3 DNA is TGTGCCAGCAGTGAGGACAGGGCTCAGCCCCAGCATTTT. It translates to CASSEDRAQPQHF.